Listed here are 7 T cell receptor beta chains from one sample, sequenced in a study of T cell changes during pregnancy in multiple sclerosis. TCRdb's copy holds only in-frame clones and misses some; the assay was immunoSEQ multiplex PCR. The table has 57,000 or so clones, roughly 88% seen once. The source was peripheral blood, collected in the first trimester of pregnancy. The receptors come from a female donor with multiple sclerosis, enrolled in a pregnancy study.

The chain carries TRBV29-1 and TRBJ2-7; 10 positions agree with TRBD2. This CDR3 has 14 amino acids. V shed 3 bases and J 5 bases; nucleotides not matched to a gene: 7. The germline gives CDR1 SQVTM, CDR2 ANQGSEA. The CDR3, as DNA: TGCAGCGTTGATGGGCTAGCGGGAGTGCACGAGCAGTACTTC. It is translated as CSVDGLAGVHEQYF.

As for this clone: An end of the junction does not agree with germline; a read error may underlie this. In DNA, the CDR3 is TGTGCTAGCAGCTTAGCGGGAGGGTACGAGCAGTACTTC. This encodes CASSLAGGYEQYF. This chain joins TRBV7-7 and TRBJ2-7; the match to TRBD2 covers 11 bases. Per the germline V gene, CDR1 is SSHAT and CDR2 is FNYEAQ (reference sequence). This CDR3 spans 13 amino acids.

The rearrangement joins TRBV6-5 to TRBJ1-5, with D possibly matching TRBD1 (5 bases). CDR1 MNHEY and CDR2 SVGAGI come from the germline V gene. Between the trimmed V and J ends, which lost 7 bases and 7 bases, there was a span of 14 bases. The CDR3 length is 13 residues. Here the CDR3 DNA reads TGTGCCAGCATGGCAGGGAGGGAACAGCCCCAGCATTTT. Translated, it gives CASMAGREQPQHF.

At least ten counts were recorded for this clone. The rearrangement links TRBV5-4 to TRBJ1-1; D not resolved. The germline V gene has CDR1 SGHNT and CDR2 YYREEE (reference sequence). Trimming shortened V by 1 base and J by 1 base, and 5 bases separated the two germline ends. This CDR3 spans 13 amino acids. CDR3 bases: TGTGCCAGCAGCTTGCAGTCGAACACTGAAGCTTTCTTT. Protein sequence: CASSLQSNTEAFF.

The CDR3 nucleotides read TGTGCCAGCAGTGTAGAAGCGGGAGGGGTTGGAGATACGCAGTATTTT. Encoded protein: CASSVEAGGVGDTQYF. V and J are TRBV2 and TRBJ2-3, with 10 positions matching TRBD2. CDR1 and CDR2 (germline): SNHLY, FYNNEI. The V and J ends lost 4 bases and 5 bases, in that order; junction bases with no gene match: 9. The CDR3 length is 16 residues.

The chain has TRBV19 and TRBJ1-5; possible D gene TRBD1, 6 bases. Germline V lookup: CDR1 LNHDA, CDR2 SQIVND (reference sequence). The CDR3 length is 16 residues. V lost 6 bases and J lost 5, with 20 bases in between. As DNA, the CDR3 is TGTGCCAGTAGGCGCTCTCTAGGGGGAGTCTATCAGCCCCAGCATTTT. Translated: CASRRSLGGVYQPQHF.

The chain couples TRBV5-1 to TRBJ2-5, with 8 bases that match TRBD2. J gave up 5 bases and V 4 bases, and 7 bases lay outside the gene matches. Germline assignment: CDR1 SGHRS and CDR2 YFSETQ. The CDR3 consists of 14 residues. CDR3 protein: CASSNSGIRETQYF. The CDR3 coding sequence is TGCGCCAGCAGCAATAGCGGGATCAGGGAGACCCAGTACTTC.